The 16 T cell receptor beta chains presented below share a single source sample, sequenced in a study of cytomegalovirus exposure and HLA in healthy donors. This PCR relied on a set of 60 Vbeta primers and 13 Jbeta primers. Assay: immunoSEQ multiplex PCR; the TCRdb copy retains only in-frame clones and omits some. Of around 89,000 clones in the sample, approximately 80% are singletons; the top ten hold about 2.9%. The sample consisted of PBMCs. These receptors originate from a middle-aged man in good health and CMV-seronegative.

The chain carries TRBV27 and TRBJ1-2, with D perhaps matching TRBD1 (5 bases). Germline values: CDR1 MNHEY, CDR2 SMNVEV (reference sequence). V lost 4 bases to trimming and J lost 8 bases, with 11 bases between them. The CDR3 is 12 residues long. The chain's CDR3 is CASSSGGMGYTF. Written as DNA, the CDR3 is TGTGCCAGCAGTTCTGGGGGGATGGGCTACACCTTC.

This rearrangement joins TRBV19 to TRBJ2-7; D possibly corresponds to TRBD2 (6 bases). Per the germline V gene, CDR1 is LNHDA and CDR2 is SQIVND (reference sequence). Trimming pared 3 bases from V and 0 bases from J, leaving 12 bases between. The CDR3 runs 15 residues. The CDR3 nucleotides are TGTGCCAGTAGTATCTCGGGGACTTCCTCCTACGAGCAGTACTTC. Translating gives CASSISGTSSYEQYF.

In this sample, this clone turned up a few times. DNA of the CDR3: TGTGCCAGCAGCGCAACCGGGGTCCAGTACTTC. It is translated as CASSATGVQYF. The rearrangement joins TRBV7-2 to TRBJ2-7; possibly TRBD2 for D (5 bases). Germline V gene sequence: CDR1 SGHTA, CDR2 FQGNSA. The CDR3 covers 11 residues. V shed 5 bases and J shed 10 bases, with 12 bases lying between them.

The J gene is TRBJ2-7, the V gene TRBV30; 10 bases align to TRBD1. CDR1 GTSNPN and CDR2 SVGIG come from the germline V gene (reference sequence). This CDR3 spans 14 amino acids. V was pared by 1 base and J by 2 bases, with 2 bases of the junction left unmatched. CDR3 nucleotide sequence: TGTGCCTGGAGTGCCGGGACAGGGGCCTACGAGCAGTACTTC. Amino acid sequence: CAWSAGTGAYEQYF.

The DNA of the CDR3 is TGTGCCAGCAGCCTTCGGACGAGGGAAGAAAAACTGTTTTTT. Its protein is CASSLRTREEKLFF. The chain recombines TRBV4-2 with TRBJ1-4; D is unresolved. V shed 4 bases and J shed 8 bases, with 14 bases lying between them. This CDR3 is built from 14 residues. Germline V CDR1 and CDR2: LGHNA, YNFKEQ.

The chain links TRBV7-6 to TRBJ2-7, with 11 bases aligning to TRBD1. CDR1 and CDR2 from the germline V gene are SGHVS and FNYEAQ. V lost 1 base to trimming and J lost 3 bases; unmatched junction nucleotides: 5. The CDR3 is 16 residues long. The CDR3 protein is CASSLEAGTGGYEQYF. The CDR3 nucleotides read TGTGCCAGCAGCTTAGAGGCAGGGACAGGGGGCTACGAGCAGTACTTC. The full variable domain, in which reference TRBV7-6 and TRBJ2-7 provide the parts outside the CDR3, is GAGVSQSPRYKVTKRGQDVALRCDPISGHVSLYWYRQALGQGPEFLTYFNYEAQQDKSGLPNDRFSAERPEGSISTLTIQRTEQRDSAMYRCASSLEAGTGGYEQYFGPGTRLTVT.

This clone was observed a handful of times. This chain joins TRBV6-5 and TRBJ2-2, with 8 bases fitting TRBD1. Germline assignment: CDR1 MNHEY and CDR2 SVGAGI. This CDR3 is built from 14 residues. V dropped 4 bases and J dropped 9; count of bases not matched to a gene: 7. CDR3 amino acids: CASSFGQGVRELFF. The CDR3 nucleotides are TGTGCCAGCAGTTTCGGACAGGGCGTAAGGGAGCTGTTTTTT.

V and J are TRBV7-2 and TRBJ1-4; TRBD1 agrees at 7 bases. Per germline, CDR1 SGHTA and CDR2 FQGNSA. The CDR3 is made up of 15 amino acids. V shed 5 bases, J shed 7 bases, and the junction held 10 bases outside the gene matches. The chain's CDR3 is CASSKGQSRAEKLFF. DNA of the CDR3: TGTGCCAGCAGCAAGGGACAGTCGAGGGCTGAAAAACTGTTTTTT.

The chain employs TRBV19 and TRBJ2-3, with D possibly matching TRBD2 (6 bases). CDR3 length equals 13 residues. V was trimmed by 2 bases and J by 6 bases, leaving 9 bases between them. Germline-derived CDR1 and CDR2 are LNHDA and SQIVND (reference sequence). CDR3 nucleotides: TGTGCCAGTAGTATACGTGGGGGGGATACGCAGTATTTT. Its translation is CASSIRGGDTQYF.

The chain is built from TRBV28 and TRBJ1-6; D perhaps matches TRBD1 (6 bases). The CDR3 is 14 residues long. V shed 7 bases and J shed 6 bases, with 13 bases lying between them. The germline V gene encodes CDR1 MDHEN and CDR2 SYDVKM. The CDR3: CASTLQGGNSPLHF. CDR3 DNA sequence: TGTGCCAGCACCTTACAGGGTGGTAATTCACCCCTCCACTTT.

The J gene is TRBJ1-4, the V gene TRBV4-1, with D uncertain. The V gene's germline CDR1 is MGHRA and CDR2 YSYEKL. The CDR3 sequence is 15 residues long. V was cut by 0 bases and J by 5 bases, with 10 bases left in between. The CDR3 sequence is CASSQDPFLNEKLFF. In nucleotides, the CDR3 is TGCGCCAGCAGCCAAGATCCGTTTCTAAATGAAAAACTGTTTTTT.

Points on this clone: The junction departs from the called germline gene at one end, perhaps through a read error. The V gene is TRBV4-2, the J gene TRBJ2-1; TRBD2 matches at 11 bases. CDR3 size: 21 residues. CDR1 is LGHNA and CDR2 is YNFKEQ in the germline V gene. In DNA form, the CDR3 reads TGTGCCAGCAGCCAGGATCAGATAGCGGGGGGGACAATACACTCCGACAATGAGCAGTTCTTC. Translating it yields CASSQDQIAGGTIHSDNEQFF.

V and J are TRBV30 and TRBJ2-7, with D possibly matching TRBD1 (5 bases). Germline assignment: CDR1 GTSNPN and CDR2 SVGIG (reference sequence). This CDR3 comprises 14 residues. Trimming took off 2 bases at V and 3 bases at J, with 14 bases between the two ends. CDR3 nucleotide sequence: TGTGCCTGGAGTCGGGCAGGGAATCGCTACGAGCAGTACTTC. It is translated as CAWSRAGNRYEQYF.

The V and J genes are TRBV27 and TRBJ1-3; D is uncertain. CDR3 length equals 14 residues. Germline V gene lookup returns CDR1 MNHEY and CDR2 SMNVEV (reference sequence). V was cut by 6 bases and J by 0 bases, with 9 bases left in between. As DNA, the CDR3 is TGTGCCAGCAGGAGGGATGGCTCTGGAAACACCATATATTTT. Translated: CASRRDGSGNTIYF.

The CDR3 nucleotides read TGTGCCAGCAGCCCCCGGGAGGGGCTGAATTCACCCCTCCACTTT. Translating it yields CASSPREGLNSPLHF. The chain couples TRBV6-5 to TRBJ1-6, with TRBD1 as a possible D gene (5 bases). Germline V gene sequence: CDR1 MNHEY, CDR2 SVGAGI. The ends were cut back, 6 bases at V and 7 bases at J, with 16 bases in the middle. There are 15 residues in the CDR3.

CDR3 loop: CASSRRTGTDEQYF. In DNA form, the CDR3 reads TGTGCCAGCAGCCGCAGAACAGGGACGGACGAGCAGTACTTC. V and J are TRBV7-9 and TRBJ2-7; TRBD1 might be the D (6 bases). The germline gives CDR1 SEHNR, CDR2 FQNEAQ (reference sequence). The CDR3 consists of 14 residues. Trimming removed 5 bases at V and 5 bases at J, with 16 bases between.